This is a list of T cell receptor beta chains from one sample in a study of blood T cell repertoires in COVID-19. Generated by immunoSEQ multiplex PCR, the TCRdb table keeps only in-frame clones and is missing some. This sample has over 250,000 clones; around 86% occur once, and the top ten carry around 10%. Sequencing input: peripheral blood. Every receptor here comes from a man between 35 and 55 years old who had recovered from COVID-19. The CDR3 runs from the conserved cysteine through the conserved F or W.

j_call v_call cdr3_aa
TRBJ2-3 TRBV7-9 CASSLTRVGTDTQYF
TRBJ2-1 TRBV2 CASISTQHNEQFF
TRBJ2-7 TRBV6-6 CASSPTGLANEQYF
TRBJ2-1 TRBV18 CASSPLYRAPYNEQFF
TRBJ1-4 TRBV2 CASSEDRIATNEKLFF
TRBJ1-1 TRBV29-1 CSVVPGQALVTEAFF
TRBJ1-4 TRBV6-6 CASSSETGHNEKLFF
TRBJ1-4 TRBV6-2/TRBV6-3 CASSTAAVATNEKLFF
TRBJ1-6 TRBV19 CASSIFLRSYNSPLHF
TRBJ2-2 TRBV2 CASSEALVGELFF
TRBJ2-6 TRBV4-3 CASSQEGTSLLGANVLTF
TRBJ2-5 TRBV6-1 CASSILETQYF
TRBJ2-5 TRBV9 CASSANLMETQYF
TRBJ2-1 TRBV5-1 CASSLGTPYNEQFF
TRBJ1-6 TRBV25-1 CASHGLGNSPLHF
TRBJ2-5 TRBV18 CASSPYSGVQILETQYF